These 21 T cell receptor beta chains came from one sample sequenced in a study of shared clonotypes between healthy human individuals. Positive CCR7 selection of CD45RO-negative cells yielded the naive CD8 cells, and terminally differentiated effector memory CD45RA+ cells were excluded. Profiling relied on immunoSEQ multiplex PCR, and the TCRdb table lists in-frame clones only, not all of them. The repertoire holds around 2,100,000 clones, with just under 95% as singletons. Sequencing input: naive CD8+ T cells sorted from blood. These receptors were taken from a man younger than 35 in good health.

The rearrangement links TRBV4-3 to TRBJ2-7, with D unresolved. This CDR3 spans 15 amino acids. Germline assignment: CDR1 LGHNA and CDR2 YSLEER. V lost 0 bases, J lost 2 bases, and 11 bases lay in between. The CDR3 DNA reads TGCGCCAGCAGCCAAGACGCGAAATCCGCCTACGAGCAGTACTTC. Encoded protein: CASSQDAKSAYEQYF.

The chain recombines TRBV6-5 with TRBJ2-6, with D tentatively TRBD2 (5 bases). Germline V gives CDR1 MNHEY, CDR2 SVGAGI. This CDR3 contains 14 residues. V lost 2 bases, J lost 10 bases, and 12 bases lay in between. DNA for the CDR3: TGTGCCAGCAGTTACGGTTTGGAGGAGAACGTCCTGACTTTC. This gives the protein CASSYGLEENVLTF.

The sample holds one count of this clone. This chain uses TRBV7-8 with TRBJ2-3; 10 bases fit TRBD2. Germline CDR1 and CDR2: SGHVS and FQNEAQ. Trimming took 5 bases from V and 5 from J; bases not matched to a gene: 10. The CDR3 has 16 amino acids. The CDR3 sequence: CASSQPLAGVIDTQYF. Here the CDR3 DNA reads TGTGCCAGCAGCCAGCCCCTAGCGGGAGTCATAGATACGCAGTATTTT. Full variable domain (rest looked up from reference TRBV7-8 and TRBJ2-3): GAGVSQSPRYKVAKRGQDVALRCDPISGHVSLFWYQQALGQGPEFLTYFQNEAQLDKSGLPSDRFFAERPEGSVSTLKIQRTQQEDSAVYLCASSQPLAGVIDTQYFGPGTRLTVL.

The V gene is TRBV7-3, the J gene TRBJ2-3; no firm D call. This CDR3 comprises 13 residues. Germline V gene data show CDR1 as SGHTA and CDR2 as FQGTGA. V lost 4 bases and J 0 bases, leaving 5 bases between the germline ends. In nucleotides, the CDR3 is TGTGCCAGCAGCTCGGACAGCACAGATACGCAGTATTTT. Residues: CASSSDSTDTQYF.

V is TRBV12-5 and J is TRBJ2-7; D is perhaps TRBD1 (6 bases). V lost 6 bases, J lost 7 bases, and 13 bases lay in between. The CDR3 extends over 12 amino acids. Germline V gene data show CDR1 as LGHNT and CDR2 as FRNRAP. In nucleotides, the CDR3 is TGTGCTAGTGGGTCACCGAGGGGGGAGCAGTACTTC. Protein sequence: CASGSPRGEQYF.

CDR3 in amino acids: CASSLGYGQPQHF. CDR3 nucleotide sequence: TGTGCCAGCAGTTTGGGGTACGGTCAGCCCCAGCATTTT. This rearrangement joins TRBV28 to TRBJ1-5; D uncertain. Trimming stripped 3 bases from V and 6 bases from J, with 9 bases between. The CDR3 spans 13 residues. CDR1 is MDHEN, CDR2 SYDVKM, per germline. The whole variable domain, filled in from reference TRBV28 and TRBJ1-5, reads DVKVTQSSRYLVKRTGEKVFLECVQDMDHENMFWYRQDPGLGLRLIYFSYDVKMKEKGDIPEGYSVSREKKERFSLILESASTNQTSMYLCASSLGYGQPQHFGDGTRLSIL.

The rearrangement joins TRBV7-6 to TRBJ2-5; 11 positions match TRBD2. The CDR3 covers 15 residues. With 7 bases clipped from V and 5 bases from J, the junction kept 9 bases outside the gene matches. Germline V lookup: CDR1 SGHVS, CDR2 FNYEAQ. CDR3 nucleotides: TGTGCCAGCACCGAAGAACGACTAGCGGGGGAGACCCAGTACTTC. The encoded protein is CASTEERLAGETQYF. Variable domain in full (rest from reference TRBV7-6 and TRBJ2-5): GAGVSQSPRYKVTKRGQDVALRCDPISGHVSLYWYRQALGQGPEFLTYFNYEAQQDKSGLPNDRFSAERPEGSISTLTIQRTEQRDSAMYRCASTEERLAGETQYFGPGTRLLVL.

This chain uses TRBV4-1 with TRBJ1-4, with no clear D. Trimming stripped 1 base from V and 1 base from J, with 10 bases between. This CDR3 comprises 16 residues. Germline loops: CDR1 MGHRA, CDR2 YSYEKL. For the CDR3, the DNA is TGCGCCAGCAGCCAAGCCCGGCAGTTAACTAATGAAAAACTGTTTTTT. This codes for CASSQARQLTNEKLFF.

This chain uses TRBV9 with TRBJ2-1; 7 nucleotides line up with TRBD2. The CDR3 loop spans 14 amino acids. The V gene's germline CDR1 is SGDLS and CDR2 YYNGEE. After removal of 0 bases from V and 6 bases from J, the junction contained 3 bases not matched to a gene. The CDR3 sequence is CASSVEGLSNEQFF. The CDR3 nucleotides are TGTGCCAGCAGCGTAGAGGGACTAAGCAATGAGCAGTTCTTC.

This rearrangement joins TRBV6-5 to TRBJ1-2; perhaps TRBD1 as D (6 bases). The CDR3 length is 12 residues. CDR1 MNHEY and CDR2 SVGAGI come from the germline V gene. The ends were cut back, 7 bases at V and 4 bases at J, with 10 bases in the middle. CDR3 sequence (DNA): TGTGCCAGCACACAGGGACTCTATGGCTACACCTTC. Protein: CASTQGLYGYTF.

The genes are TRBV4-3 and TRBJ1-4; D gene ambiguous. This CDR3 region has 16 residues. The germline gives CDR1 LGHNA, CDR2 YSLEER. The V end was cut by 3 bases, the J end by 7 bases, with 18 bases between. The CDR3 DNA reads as TGCGCCAGCAGCCAGGCGACGGAGGGTGCGGGTGAAAAACTGTTTTTT. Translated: CASSQATEGAGEKLFF.

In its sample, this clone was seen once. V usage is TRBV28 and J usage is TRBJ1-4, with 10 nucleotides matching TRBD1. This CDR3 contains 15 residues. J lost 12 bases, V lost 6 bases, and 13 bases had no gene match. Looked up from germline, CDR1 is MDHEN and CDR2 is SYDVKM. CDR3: CASRGRQGATGELFF. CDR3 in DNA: TGTGCCAGCAGGGGGAGACAGGGGGCAACAGGGGAACTGTTTTTT.

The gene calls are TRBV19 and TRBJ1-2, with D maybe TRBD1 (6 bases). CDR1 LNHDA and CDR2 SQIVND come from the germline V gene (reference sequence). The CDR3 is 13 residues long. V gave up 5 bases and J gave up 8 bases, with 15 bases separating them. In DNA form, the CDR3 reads TGTGCCAGTAGTTCACAGGGCCTAACGGGCTACACCTTC. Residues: CASSSQGLTGYTF.

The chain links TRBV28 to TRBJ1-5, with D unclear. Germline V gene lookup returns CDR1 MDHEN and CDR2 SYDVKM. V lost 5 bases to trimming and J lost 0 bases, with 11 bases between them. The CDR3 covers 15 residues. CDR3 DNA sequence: TGTGCCAGCAGTCCTCAGATCCATAGCAATCAGCCCCAGCATTTT. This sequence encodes CASSPQIHSNQPQHF.

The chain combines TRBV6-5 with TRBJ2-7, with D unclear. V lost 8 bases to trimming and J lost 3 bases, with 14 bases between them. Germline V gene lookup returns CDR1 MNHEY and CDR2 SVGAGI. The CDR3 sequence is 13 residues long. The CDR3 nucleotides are TGTGCCAGCGGAGTCACGGAAGGCTACGAGCAGTACTTC. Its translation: CASGVTEGYEQYF.

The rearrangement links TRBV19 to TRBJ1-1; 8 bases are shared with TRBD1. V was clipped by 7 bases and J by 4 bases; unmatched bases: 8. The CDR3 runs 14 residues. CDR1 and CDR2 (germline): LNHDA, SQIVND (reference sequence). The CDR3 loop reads CASIRMTGATEAFF. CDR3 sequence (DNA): TGTGCCAGTATCCGAATGACAGGGGCCACTGAAGCTTTCTTT. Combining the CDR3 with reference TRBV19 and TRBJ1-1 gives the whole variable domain DGGITQSPKYLFRKEGQNVTLSCEQNLNHDAMYWYRQDPGQGLRLIYYSQIVNDFQKGDIAEGYSVSREKKESFPLTVTSAQKNPTAFYLCASIRMTGATEAFFGQGTRLTVV.

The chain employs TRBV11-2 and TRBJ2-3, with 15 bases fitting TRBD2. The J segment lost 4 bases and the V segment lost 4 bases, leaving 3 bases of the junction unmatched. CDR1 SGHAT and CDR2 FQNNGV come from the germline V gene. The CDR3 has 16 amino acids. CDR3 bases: TGTGCCAGCAGCTCCCGGACTAGCGGGGGGGCAGATACGCAGTATTTT. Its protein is CASSSRTSGGADTQYF.

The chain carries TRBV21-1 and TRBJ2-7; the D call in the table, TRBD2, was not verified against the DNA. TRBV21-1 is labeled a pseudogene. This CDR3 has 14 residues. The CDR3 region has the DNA TGTGCCAGCAGCGCTAGCGGAGGATCCTACGAGCAGTACTTC. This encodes CASSASGGSYEQYF.

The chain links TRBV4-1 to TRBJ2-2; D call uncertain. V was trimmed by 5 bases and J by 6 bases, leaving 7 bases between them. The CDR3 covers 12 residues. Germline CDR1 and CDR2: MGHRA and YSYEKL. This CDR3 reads CASSSSPGELFF. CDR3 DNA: TGCGCCAGCAGCAGTAGTCCCGGGGAGCTGTTTTTT.

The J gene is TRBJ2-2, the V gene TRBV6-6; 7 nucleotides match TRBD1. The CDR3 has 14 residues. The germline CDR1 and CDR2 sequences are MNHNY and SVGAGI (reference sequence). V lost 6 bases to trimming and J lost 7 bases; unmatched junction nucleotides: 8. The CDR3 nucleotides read TGTGCCAGCAGCCCGACAGGGAATGGCGGGGAGCTGTTTTTT. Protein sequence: CASSPTGNGGELFF.

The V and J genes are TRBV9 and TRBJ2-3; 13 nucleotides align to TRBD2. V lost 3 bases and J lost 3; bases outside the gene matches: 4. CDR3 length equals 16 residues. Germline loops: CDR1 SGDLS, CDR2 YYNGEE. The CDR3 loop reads CASSGLAGGGTDTQYF. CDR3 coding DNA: TGTGCCAGCAGCGGACTAGCGGGAGGAGGTACAGATACGCAGTATTTT.